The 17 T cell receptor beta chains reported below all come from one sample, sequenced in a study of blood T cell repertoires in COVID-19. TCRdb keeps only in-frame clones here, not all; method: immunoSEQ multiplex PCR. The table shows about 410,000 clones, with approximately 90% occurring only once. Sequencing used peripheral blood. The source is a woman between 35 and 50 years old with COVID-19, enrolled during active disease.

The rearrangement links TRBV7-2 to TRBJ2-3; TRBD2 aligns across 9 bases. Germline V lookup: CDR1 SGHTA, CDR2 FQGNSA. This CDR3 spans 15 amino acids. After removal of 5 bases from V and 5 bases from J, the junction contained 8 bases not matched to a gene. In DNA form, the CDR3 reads TGTGCCAGCAGCCTGACGGGACTAGCATTAGATACGCAGTATTTT. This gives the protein CASSLTGLALDTQYF.

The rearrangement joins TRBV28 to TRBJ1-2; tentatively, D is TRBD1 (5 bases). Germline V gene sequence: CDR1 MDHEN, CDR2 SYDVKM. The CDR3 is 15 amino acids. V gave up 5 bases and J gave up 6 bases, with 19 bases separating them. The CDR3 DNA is TGTGCCAGCAGTCGAAGTCAGGGTTGGGGTCATGGCTACACCTTC. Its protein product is CASSRSQGWGHGYTF.

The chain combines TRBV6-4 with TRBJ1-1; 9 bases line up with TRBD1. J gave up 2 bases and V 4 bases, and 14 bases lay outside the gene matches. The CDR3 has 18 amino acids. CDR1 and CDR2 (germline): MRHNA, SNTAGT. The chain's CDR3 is CASSGGTGFVFLNTEAFF. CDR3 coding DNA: TGTGCCAGCAGTGGCGGGACAGGGTTCGTCTTTTTAAACACTGAAGCTTTCTTT.

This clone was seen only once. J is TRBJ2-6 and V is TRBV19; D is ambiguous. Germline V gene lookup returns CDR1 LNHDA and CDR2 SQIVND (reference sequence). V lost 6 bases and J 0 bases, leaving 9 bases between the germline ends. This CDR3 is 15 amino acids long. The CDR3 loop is CASRSGASGANVLTF. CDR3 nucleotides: TGTGCCAGTAGGAGTGGAGCCTCTGGGGCCAACGTCCTGACTTTC.

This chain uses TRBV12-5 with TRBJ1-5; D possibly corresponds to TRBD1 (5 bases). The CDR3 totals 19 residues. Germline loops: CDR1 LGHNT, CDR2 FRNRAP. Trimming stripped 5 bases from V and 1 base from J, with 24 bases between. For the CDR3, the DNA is TGTGCTAGTGGTACAATCCGGGACGGGGGATCTCTGAGCAATCAGCCCCAGCATTTT. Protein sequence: CASGTIRDGGSLSNQPQHF.

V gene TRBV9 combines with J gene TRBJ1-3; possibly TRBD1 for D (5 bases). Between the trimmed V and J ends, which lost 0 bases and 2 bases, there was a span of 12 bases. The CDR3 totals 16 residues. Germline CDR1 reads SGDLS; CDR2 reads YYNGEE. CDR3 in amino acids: CASSVDHLRAGNTIYF. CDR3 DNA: TGTGCCAGCAGCGTAGACCATCTCAGGGCTGGAAACACCATATATTTT.

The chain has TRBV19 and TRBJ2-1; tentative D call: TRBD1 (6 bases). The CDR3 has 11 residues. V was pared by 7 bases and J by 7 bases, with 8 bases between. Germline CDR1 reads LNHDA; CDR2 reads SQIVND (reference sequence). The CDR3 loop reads CASTRGNEQFF. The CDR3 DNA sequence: TGTGCCAGTACGAGGGGGAATGAGCAGTTCTTC.

CDR3 sequence (DNA): TGTGCCAGCAGTGTAAGGGACAGGGGAGGGAACACTGAAGCTTTCTTT. Amino acid sequence: CASSVRDRGGNTEAFF. This rearrangement joins TRBV2 to TRBJ1-1; 10 nucleotides agree with TRBD1. This CDR3 region has 16 residues. The germline V gene encodes CDR1 SNHLY and CDR2 FYNNEI. With 4 bases clipped from V and 1 base from J, the junction kept 6 bases outside the gene matches.

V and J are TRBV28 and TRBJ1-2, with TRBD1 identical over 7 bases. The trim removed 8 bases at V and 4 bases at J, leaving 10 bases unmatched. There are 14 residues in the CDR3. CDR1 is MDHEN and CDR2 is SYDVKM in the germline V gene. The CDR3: CASGETGDSYGYTF. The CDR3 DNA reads TGTGCCAGCGGAGAAACAGGGGATAGCTATGGCTACACCTTC.

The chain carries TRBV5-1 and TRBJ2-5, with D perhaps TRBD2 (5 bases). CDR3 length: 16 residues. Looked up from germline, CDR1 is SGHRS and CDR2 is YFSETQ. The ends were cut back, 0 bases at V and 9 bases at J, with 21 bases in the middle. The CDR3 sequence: CASSLDPEGPVRAQYF. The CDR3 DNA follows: TGCGCCAGCAGCTTGGACCCCGAAGGGCCCGTGCGGGCCCAGTACTTC.

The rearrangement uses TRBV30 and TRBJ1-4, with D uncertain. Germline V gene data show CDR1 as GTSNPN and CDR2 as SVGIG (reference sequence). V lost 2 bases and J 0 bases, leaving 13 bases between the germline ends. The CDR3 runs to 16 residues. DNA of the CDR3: TGTGCCTGGAGTTACCCCGGAGGATCAACTAATGAAAAACTGTTTTTT. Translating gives CAWSYPGGSTNEKLFF.

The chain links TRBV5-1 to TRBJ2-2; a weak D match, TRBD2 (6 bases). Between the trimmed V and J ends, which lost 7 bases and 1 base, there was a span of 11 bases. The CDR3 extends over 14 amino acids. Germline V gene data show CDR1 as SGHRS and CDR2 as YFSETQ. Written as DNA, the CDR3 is TGCGCCAGCCGCGGGGTGATGAACACCGGGGAGCTGTTTTTT. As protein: CASRGVMNTGELFF. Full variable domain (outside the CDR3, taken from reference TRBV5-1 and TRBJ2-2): KAGVTQTPRYLIKTRGQQVTLSCSPISGHRSVSWYQQTPGQGLQFLFEYFSETQRNKGNFPGRFSGRQFSNSRSEMNVSTLELGDSALYLCASRGVMNTGELFFGEGSRLTVL.

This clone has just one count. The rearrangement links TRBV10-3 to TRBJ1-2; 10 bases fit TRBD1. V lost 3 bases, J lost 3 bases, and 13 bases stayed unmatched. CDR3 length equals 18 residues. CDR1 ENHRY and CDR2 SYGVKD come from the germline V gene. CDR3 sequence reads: CAISEISTGGSEDYGYTF. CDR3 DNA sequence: TGTGCCATCAGTGAAATCTCGACAGGGGGCTCGGAAGACTATGGCTACACCTTC.

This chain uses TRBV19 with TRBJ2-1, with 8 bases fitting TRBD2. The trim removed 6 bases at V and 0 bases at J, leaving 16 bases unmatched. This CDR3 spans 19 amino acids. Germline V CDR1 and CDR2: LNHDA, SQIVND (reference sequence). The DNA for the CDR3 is TGTGCCAGTAGCCGCTGGGGTAGCGGGATCCCAAGCTCCTACAATGAGCAGTTCTTC. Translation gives CASSRWGSGIPSSYNEQFF.

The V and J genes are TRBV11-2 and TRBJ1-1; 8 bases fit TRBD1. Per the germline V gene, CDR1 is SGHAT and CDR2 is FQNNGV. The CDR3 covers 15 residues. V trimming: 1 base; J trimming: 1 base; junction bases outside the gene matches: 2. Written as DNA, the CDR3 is TGTGCCAGCAGCTTAGTGCAGGGGGCGAACACTGAAGCTTTCTTT. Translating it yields CASSLVQGANTEAFF.

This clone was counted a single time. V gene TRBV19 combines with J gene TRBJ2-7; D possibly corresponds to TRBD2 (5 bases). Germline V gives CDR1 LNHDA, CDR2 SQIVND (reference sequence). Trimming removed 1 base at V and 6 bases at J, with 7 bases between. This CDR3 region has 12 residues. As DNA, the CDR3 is TGTGCCAGTAGTATAGGACGGGGCGAGCAGTACTTC. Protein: CASSIGRGEQYF.

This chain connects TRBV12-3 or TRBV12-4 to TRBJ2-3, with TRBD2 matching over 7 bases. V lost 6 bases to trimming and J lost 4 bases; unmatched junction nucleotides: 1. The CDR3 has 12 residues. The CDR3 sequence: CASSRGADTQYF. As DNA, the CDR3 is TGTGCCAGCAGCCGGGGGGCAGATACGCAGTATTTT.